These T cell receptor beta chains were read from a single sample in a study of glioma-infiltrating T cells. MiXCR, run by TCRdb on the multiplex PCR reads, gives a single entry per CDR3 protein. The profile covers under 200,000 distinct CDR3 sequences, with around 30% appearing a single time and about 19% taken by the ten largest. Sequencing was carried out using glioma tissue, nonneoplastic brain tissue, or PBMCs (not recorded which). These receptors were obtained from a human donor with low-grade glioma or glioblastoma, undergoing nonglioma brain surgery, or in good health (not recorded which). CDR3s include the opening cysteine and the closing phenylalanine or tryptophan. D genes are given only for firm matches. Rows give clone size only sometimes, using once, few, many, or a class for an expanded clone.

v_gene,j_gene,abundance,d_gene,CDR3aa,CDR3nt
TRBV5-4,TRBJ1-6,few,TRBD1,CASRGGQGQEPLHF,TGTGCCAGCAGGGGGGGACAGGGGCAAGAGCCCCTCCACTTT
TRBV7-3,TRBJ2-1,.,TRBD2,CASSRDGPSGSYNEQFF,TGTGCCAGCAGCCGGGACGGCCCTAGCGGAAGCTACAATGAGCAGTTCTTC
TRBV7-2,TRBJ1-2,.,.,CVSSWFRDTAVSGGYTF,TGTGTCAGCAGCTGGTTCCGGGACACCGCTGTTTCTGGTGGCTACACCTTC
TRBV29-1,TRBJ2-1,.,TRBD1,CSVDSVGTGGNEQFF,TGCAGCGTTGACTCGGTGGGGACAGGGGGCAATGAGCAGTTCTTC
TRBV7-9,TRBJ2-3,many,.,CASSPRFWESDTQYF,TGTGCCAGCAGCCCCCGGTTCTGGGAGTCAGATACGCAGTATTTT
TRBV12-3/TRBV12-4,TRBJ2-3,many,.,CASSATPAADTQYF,TGTGCCAGCAGTGCTACCCCTGCCGCAGATACGCAGTATTTT
TRBV28,TRBJ2-7,many,.,CASRRRTAGASYEQYF,TGTGCCAGCAGAAGGAGGACCGCGGGTGCCTCCTACGAGCAGTACTTC
TRBV7-7,TRBJ2-3,many,.,CASSSSGSDTQYF,TGTGCCAGCAGCTCCTCAGGGTCAGATACGCAGTATTTT
TRBV20-1,TRBJ2-5,.,TRBD1,CRAATGGSQETQYF,TGCAGAGCTGCGACAGGGGGCTCCCAAGAGACCCAGTACTTC
TRBV27,TRBJ1-1,once,.,CASHALRGSTEASF,TGTGCCAGCCACGCGCTTCGGGGAAGCACTGAAGCTTCCTTT
TRBV7-9,TRBJ2-5,.,TRBD2,CVSSRTSGEETQYF,TGTGTCAGCAGCCGCACTAGCGGGGAAGAGACCCAGTACTTC
TRBV19,TRBJ1-2,few,TRBD1,CASSNSGTALYGYTF,TGTGCCAGTAGCAATTCCGGGACAGCGCTCTATGGCTACACCTTC
TRBV27,TRBJ1-2,.,.,CDSSRDRRYYGCTF,.
TRBV6-2/TRBV6-3,TRBJ2-1,many,.,CASSLTRSSYNEQFF,TGTGCCAGCAGCCTGACTAGGAGCTCCTACAATGAGCAGTTCTTC
TRBV7-2,TRBJ2-1,many,TRBD1,CASSPGQSYNEQFF,TGTGCCAGCAGCCCGGGACAGTCCTACAATGAGCAGTTCTTC
TRBV7-2,TRBJ2-3,many,.,CASSLVSSGAGDTQYF,TGTGCCAGCAGCTTAGTGTCGAGTGGGGCCGGAGATACGCAGTATTTT
TRBV4-3,TRBJ2-5,.,TRBD2,CASSRGLAGGQGETQYF,TGCGCCAGCAGCAGGGGACTAGCGGGAGGCCAGGGGGAGACCCAGTACTTC
TRBV12-3/TRBV12-4,TRBJ2-2,.,TRBD2,CASSTRLAGLGELFF,TGTGCCAGCAGTACAAGACTAGCGGGCCTCGGGGAGCTGTTTTTT
TRBV25-1,TRBJ2-7,.,TRBD1,CASSIPGQAKDSYEQYF,TGTGCCAGCAGTATCCCGGGACAGGCGAAAGATTCCTACGAGCAGTACTTC
TRBV18,TRBJ2-5,many,.,CASSQQEGQETQYF,TGTGCCAGCTCACAACAGGAGGGGCAAGAGACCCAGTACTTC
TRBV28,TRBJ1-4,many,.,CASRKNSRNKLFF,TGTGCCAGCAGGAAGAACAGTCGGAATAAACTGTTTTTT
TRBV20-1,TRBJ2-7,.,TRBD2,CSARDTSGSLYEQYF,TGCAGTGCTAGAGACACTAGCGGGAGCCTGTACGAGCAGTACTTC
TRBV24-1,TRBJ1-2,many,.,CATSDWDGDGYTF,TGTGCCACCAGTGATTGGGACGGAGATGGCTACACCTTC
TRBV19,TRBJ2-3,.,.,CASSTIPRGDTQYF,TGTGCCAGTAGTACCATCCCGAGGGGAGATACGCAGTATTTT
TRBV19,TRBJ1-5,few,.,CASTRRMNNQPQHF,TGTGCCAGTACGCGCAGGATGAACAATCAGCCCCAGCATTTT
TRBV4-1,TRBJ2-7,.,.,CASSQDYYLYGQYF,TGCGCCAGCAGCCAAGACTATTACCTCTACGGGCAGTACTTC
TRBV7-9,TRBJ2-1,.,.,CASSHPRSDVTYNEQFF,TGTGCCAGCAGCCACCCCCGGAGTGACGTTACCTACAATGAGCAGTTCTTC
TRBV4-1,TRBJ1-3,.,.,CASSQDPGSGNTVYF,TGCGCCAGCAGCCAAGACCCGGGCTCTGGAAACACCGTATATTTT
TRBV5-1,TRBJ1-2,.,.,CASSVGPTGSDTF,TGCGCCAGCAGCGTCGGCCCGACCGGAAGCGACACCTTC
TRBV5-1,TRBJ1-4,.,.,CTSSAGEEGEKLFF,TGCACCAGCAGCGCGGGGGAGGAGGGTGAAAAACTGTTTTTT
TRBV7-6,TRBJ2-3,many,TRBD2,CASSLTSSGISTDTQYF,TGTGCCAGCAGCTTAACCTCTAGCGGGATCAGCACAGATACGCAGTATTTT
TRBV20-1,TRBJ2-3,many,TRBD2,CSARARWLAGGPTGDTQYF,TGCAGTGCTAGAGCTCGGTGGCTAGCGGGAGGGCCCACGGGAGATACGCAGTATTTT
TRBV12-3/TRBV12-4,TRBJ1-5,many,TRBD1,CASSLGGTGFTPQHF,TGTGCCAGCAGTTTAGGGGGGACAGGGTTTACGCCCCAGCATTTT
TRBV19,TRBJ1-1,many,.,CASSIPGVDTEAFF,TGTGCCAGTAGTATTCCAGGGGTGGACACTGAAGCTTTCTTT
TRBV12-3/TRBV12-4,TRBJ1-1,.,TRBD1,CASSSGGAMAAFF,TGTGCCAGCTCATCAGGGGGCGCCATGGCAGCTTTCTTT
TRBV18,TRBJ2-7,few,TRBD2,CASSPISGTPYEQYF,TGTGCCAGCTCACCTATTAGCGGGACCCCCTACGAGCAGTACTTC
TRBV12-3/TRBV12-4,TRBJ1-1,many,.,CASSLGRKNTEAFF,TGTGCCAGCAGTCTGGGACGGAAGAACACTGAAGCTTTCTTT
TRBV15,TRBJ2-3,few,TRBD1,CATSRNRGRGKDTQYF,TGTGCCACCAGCAGAAACAGGGGGCGAGGAAAAGATACGCAGTATTTT
TRBV12-3/TRBV12-4,TRBJ2-1,few,.,CASSPPPTVRGLNEQFF,TGTGCCAGCAGTCCACCCCCAACAGTTAGGGGCCTTAATGAGCAGTTCTTC
TRBV24-1,TRBJ1-2,many,.,CATSDVRQARYTF,TGTGCCACCAGTGATGTCCGACAGGCGCGCTACACCTTC
TRBV7-2,TRBJ2-1,few,.,CASSSGPFEEQFF,TGTGCCAGCAGCTCGGGCCCTTTCGAGGAGCAGTTCTTC
TRBV25-1,TRBJ2-3,.,TRBD1,CASGEGTGTQYF,TGTGCCAGCGGTGAAGGGACAGGTACGCAGTATTTT
TRBV6-5,TRBJ2-5,.,.,CARTYGEPETQYF,TGTGCCAGAACCTACGGGGAGCCAGAGACCCAGTACTTC
TRBV3-1,TRBJ2-7,many,.,CASSPGLIYEQYF,TGTGCCAGCAGCCCGGGACTCATCTACGAGCAGTACTTC
TRBV29-1,TRBJ2-7,.,.,CSVLPQIDSYEQYF,TGCAGCGTCCTACCTCAGATAGACTCCTACGAGCAGTACTTC
TRBV25-1,TRBJ1-5,.,.,CASSGDGRSQPQHF,TGTGCCAGCAGTGGTGACGGACGCAGTCAGCCCCAGCATTTT
TRBV7-2,TRBJ2-1,many,TRBD2,CASSPGRKIAGGPHEQFF,TGTGCCAGCAGCCCCGGAAGGAAAATAGCGGGAGGGCCCCATGAGCAGTTCTTC
TRBV3-1,TRBJ2-4,.,.,CAISKDGGARAKNIQYF,TGTGCCATCAGCAAAGATGGGGGGGCTCGAGCCAAAAACATTCAGTACTTC